These T cell receptor beta chains were read from a single sample in a study of beta chain features in type 1 diabetes. Data came from immunoSEQ multiplex PCR; TCRdb stores just in-frame clones and leaves some out. The table shows about 450,000 clones, with roughly an eighth occurring only once. The sequencing input was naive CD4+ T cells from blood. The receptors shown here come from a woman aged 18-35 years in good health. CDR3s leave out the opening cysteine and the closing phenylalanine or tryptophan.

j_call,v_call,cdr3_aa
TRBJ2-1,TRBV5-1,ASRGTYNEQF
TRBJ2-1,TRBV29-1,SVNVGISYNEQF
TRBJ2-3,TRBV30,AWSGLLTSTDTQY
TRBJ2-5,TRBV30,AWSLAGRETQY
TRBJ2-5,TRBV28,ATSARETQY
TRBJ2-7,TRBV4-3,ASSQDVWSSYEQY
TRBJ2-7,TRBV9,ASSVAGGLKEQY
TRBJ2-5,TRBV11-1,ASSTGLQETQY
TRBJ1-6,TRBV7-2,ASSRAQVYNSPLH
TRBJ2-4,TRBV19,ASSRGLAKNIQY
TRBJ2-3,TRBV7-3,ASSSYSTDTQY
TRBJ2-7,TRBV7-2,ASSLDPSGVYEQY
TRBJ2-5,TRBV14,ASSHRLAGVLGETQY
TRBJ2-3,TRBV4-2,ASSYRATWGDTQY
TRBJ2-1,TRBV9,ASSGVVSYNEQF
TRBJ2-6,TRBV14,ASRGDTNSGANVLT
TRBJ2-7,TRBV29-1,SVGTSIEQY